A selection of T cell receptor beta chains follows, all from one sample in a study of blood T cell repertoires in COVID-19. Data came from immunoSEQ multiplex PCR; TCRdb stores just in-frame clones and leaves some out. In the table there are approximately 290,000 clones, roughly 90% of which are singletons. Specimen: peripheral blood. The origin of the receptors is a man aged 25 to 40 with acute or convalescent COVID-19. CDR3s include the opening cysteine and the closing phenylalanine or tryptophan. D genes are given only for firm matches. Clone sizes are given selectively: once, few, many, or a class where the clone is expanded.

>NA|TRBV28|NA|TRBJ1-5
CASSFDRYNQPQHF
TGTGCCAGCAGTTTTGACAGGTACAATCAGCCCCAGCATTTT
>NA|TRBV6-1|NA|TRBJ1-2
CASSESGQGGYGYTF
TGTGCCAGCAGTGAGTCTGGGCAGGGCGGCTATGGCTACACCTTC
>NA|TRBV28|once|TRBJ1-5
CASSGARYQPQHF
TGTGCCAGCAGTGGGGCACGGTATCAGCCCCAGCATTTT
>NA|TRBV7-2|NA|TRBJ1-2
CASSLAGHLVGYGYTF
TGTGCCAGCAGCTTAGCGGGGCACCTCGTCGGGTATGGCTACACCTTC
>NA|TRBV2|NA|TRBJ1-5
CASSLNRVTQPQHF
TGTGCCAGCAGTTTAAACAGGGTTACTCAGCCCCAGCATTTT
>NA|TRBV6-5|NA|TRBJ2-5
CASSPGETQYF
TGTGCCAGCAGCCCCGGGGAGACCCAGTACTTC
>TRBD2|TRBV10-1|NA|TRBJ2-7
CAVGGTSNEQYF
TGCGCCGTGGGGGGGACTTCCAACGAGCAGTACTTC
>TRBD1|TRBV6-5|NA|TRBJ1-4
CASSYGTGGNEKLFF
TGTGCCAGCAGTTACGGGACAGGGGGAAATGAAAAACTGTTTTTT
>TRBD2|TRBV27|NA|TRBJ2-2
CASSLNGGVGLFF
TGTGCCAGCAGTTTAAATGGGGGGGTTGGTCTGTTTTTT
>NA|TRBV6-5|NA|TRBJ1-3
CASSPSAAGNTIYF
TGTGCCAGCAGCCCCTCGGCGGCTGGAAACACCATATATTTT
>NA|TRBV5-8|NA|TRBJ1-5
CASSLAETGSQPQHF
TGTGCCAGCAGCTTGGCCGAGACAGGATCTCAGCCCCAGCATTTT
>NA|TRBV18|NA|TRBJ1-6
CASSPWEGNSPLHF
TGTGCCAGCTCACCATGGGAGGGTAATTCACCCCTCCACTTT
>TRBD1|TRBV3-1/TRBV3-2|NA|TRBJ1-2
CASSLIGQGRISYTF
TGTGCCAGCAGCCTGATAGGACAGGGCAGAATAAGCTACACCTTC
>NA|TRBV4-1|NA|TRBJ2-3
CASSQDRSGATTDTQYF
TGCGCCAGCAGCCAAGATCGGTCGGGAGCTACCACAGATACGCAGTATTTT
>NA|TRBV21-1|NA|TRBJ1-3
CASSKGQTGNTIYF
TGTGCCAGCAGCAAAGGCCAGACTGGAAACACCATATATTTT
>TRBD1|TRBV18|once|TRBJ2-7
CASSPLRGTGVSYEQYF
TGTGCCAGCTCACCACTCCGCGGGACAGGCGTTTCCTACGAGCAGTACTTC
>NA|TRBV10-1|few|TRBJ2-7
CASSEFGSSYEQYF
TGCGCCAGCAGTGAGTTCGGGAGCTCCTACGAGCAGTACTTC
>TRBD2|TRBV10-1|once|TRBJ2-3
CASSGTSGRNTDTQYF
TGCGCCAGCAGTGGAACTAGCGGGAGGAACACAGATACGCAGTATTTT
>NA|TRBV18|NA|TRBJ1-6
CASSPQGLEGRSPLHF
TGTGCCAGCTCACCACAAGGATTGGAGGGACGTTCACCCCTCCACTTT
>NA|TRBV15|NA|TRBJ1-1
CATSKAPNTEAFF
TGTGCCACCAGCAAAGCCCCGAACACTGAAGCTTTCTTT
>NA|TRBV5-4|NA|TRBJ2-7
CASSSGTSANEQYF
TGTGCCAGCAGCTCCGGGACTTCCGCCAACGAGCAGTACTTC
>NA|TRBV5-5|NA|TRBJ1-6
CASSLSRGKPLHF
TGTGCCAGCAGCTTGAGCCGCGGCAAACCCCTCCACTTT
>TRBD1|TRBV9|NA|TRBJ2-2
CASLKGQGTSNTGELFF
TGTGCCAGCCTAAAGGGACAGGGTACATCAAACACCGGGGAGCTGTTTTTT
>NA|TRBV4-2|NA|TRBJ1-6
CASSHDSGFSPLHF
TGTGCCAGCAGCCATGACTCAGGGTTTTCACCCCTCCACTTT
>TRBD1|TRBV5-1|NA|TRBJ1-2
CASSPGQGTNYGYTF
TGCGCCAGCAGCCCAGGACAGGGAACTAACTATGGCTACACCTTC
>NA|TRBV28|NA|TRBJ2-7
CASSPGLHEQYF
TGTGCCAGCAGTCCGGGACTTCACGAGCAGTACTTC
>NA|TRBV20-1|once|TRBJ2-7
CSASTLAAYEQYF
TGCAGTGCTAGTACACTAGCAGCCTACGAGCAGTACTTC